This T cell receptor beta chain was observed in a study of blood T cell repertoires in COVID-19. Across the whole study: PBMCs, B-cell-depleted T cells, or T cells provided the cDNA or gDNA that made up the material.

Germline assignment: CDR1 SNHLY and CDR2 FYNNEI. The CDR3 is 13 amino acids. Trimming shortened V by 11 bases and J by 4 bases, and 16 bases separated the two germline ends. In the source study's methods: How many nucleated cells were present was estimated from reference gene primer amplification. Clones were read by immunoSEQ multiplex PCR, and TCRdb kept only the in-frame ones, dropping some. Clone size and the V and J calls come from that table; the DNA yielded D and trimming. This table has more than 250,000 clones, more than 75% appearing once. Cohorts were based on clinical histories the participants reported.

The chain recombines TRBV2 with TRBJ2-3; tentatively, D is TRBD1 (5 bases). The sequenced sample was PBMCs or T cells enriched from blood (not recorded which). The TCR sequence derives from a woman between 25 and 40 years old who had recovered from COVID-19. The CDR3 sequence is CAGPSTVPDTQYF. In nucleotides, the CDR3 is TGTGCCGGACCATCGACAGTCCCAGATACGCAGTATTTT.